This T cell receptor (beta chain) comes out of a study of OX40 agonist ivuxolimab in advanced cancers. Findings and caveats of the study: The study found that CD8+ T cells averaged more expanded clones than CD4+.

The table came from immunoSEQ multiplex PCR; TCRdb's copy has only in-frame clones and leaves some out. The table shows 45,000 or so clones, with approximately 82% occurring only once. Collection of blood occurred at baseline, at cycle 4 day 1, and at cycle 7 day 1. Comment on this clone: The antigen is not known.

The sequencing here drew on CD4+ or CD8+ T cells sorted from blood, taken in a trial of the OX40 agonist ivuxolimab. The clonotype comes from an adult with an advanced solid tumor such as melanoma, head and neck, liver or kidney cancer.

In nucleotides, the CDR3 is TGTGCCAGCAGCTGGGGTGGAGAGAACACTGAAGCTTTCTTT. This gives the protein CASSWGGENTEAFF. This rearrangement joins TRBV5-6 to TRBJ1-1; D remains unclear. The CDR3 is 14 amino acids. V dropped 3 bases and J dropped 1 base, with 10 bases sitting between them. CDR1 SGHDT and CDR2 YYEEEE come from the germline V gene.